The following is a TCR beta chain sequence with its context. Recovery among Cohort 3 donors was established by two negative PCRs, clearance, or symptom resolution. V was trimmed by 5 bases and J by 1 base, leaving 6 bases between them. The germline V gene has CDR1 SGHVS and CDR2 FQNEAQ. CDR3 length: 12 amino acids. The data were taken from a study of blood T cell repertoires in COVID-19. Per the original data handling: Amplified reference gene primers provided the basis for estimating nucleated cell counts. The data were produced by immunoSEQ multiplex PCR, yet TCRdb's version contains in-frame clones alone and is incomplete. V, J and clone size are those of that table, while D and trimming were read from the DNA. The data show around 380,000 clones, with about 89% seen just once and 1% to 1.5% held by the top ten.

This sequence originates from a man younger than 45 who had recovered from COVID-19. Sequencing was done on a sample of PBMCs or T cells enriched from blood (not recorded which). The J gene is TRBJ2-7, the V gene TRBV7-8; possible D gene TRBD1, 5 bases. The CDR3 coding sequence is TGTGCCAGCAGCCGACAGTCCTACGAGCAGTACTTC. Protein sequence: CASSRQSYEQYF.